The rows below give T cell receptor beta chains drawn from one sample of a study of CD4 T cells in relation to SARS-CoV-2 and coronaviruses. TCRdb's copy holds only in-frame clones and misses some; the assay was immunoSEQ multiplex PCR. The table has roughly 25,000 clones, around 80% seen once; the top ten hold about a fifth. Their recognized antigens are unknown. Input material: CD4+ T cells from PBMCs, cultured in vitro. These receptors all stem from a human donor in good health. Both conserved end residues are part of each CDR3. The D gene is left open where the match is weak. Size values are once, few and many counts, or a class for expanded clones, and some rows have none.

CDR3 protein	CDR3 DNA	J gene	D gene	V gene	clone size
CASSLSSGGGTQYF	TGTGCCAGCAGTTTATCAAGTGGAGGGGGTACGCAGTATTTT	TRBJ2-3	NA	TRBV27	NA
CASSRGTGGETQYF	TGTGCCAGCAGCAGAGGGACAGGGGGGGAGACCCAGTACTTC	TRBJ2-5	TRBD1	TRBV3-1/TRBV3-2	NA
CASSQGGLAGVGETQYF	TGTGCCAGCAGCCAAGGCGGGCTAGCGGGAGTAGGTGAGACCCAGTACTTC	TRBJ2-5	TRBD2	TRBV3-1/TRBV3-2	NA
CASSLALRTYEQYF	TGTGCCAGCAGCTTAGCGCTGCGGACCTACGAGCAGTACTTC	TRBJ2-7	NA	TRBV7-9	once
CASSLGLAGADEQFF	TGTGCCAGCAGCTTAGGACTAGCGGGGGCCGATGAGCAGTTCTTC	TRBJ2-1	TRBD2	TRBV7-8	NA
CASSQGTAGSGANVLTF	TGTGCCAGCAGCCAAGGGACGGCGGGCTCTGGGGCCAACGTCCTGACTTTC	TRBJ2-6	NA	TRBV3-1/TRBV3-2	NA
CASSVDRLEAEAFF	TGCGCCAGCAGCGTGGACAGGTTAGAGGCGGAAGCTTTCTTT	TRBJ1-1	TRBD1	TRBV5-1	once
CASSFRDNSFNEQFF	TGTGCCAGCAGCTTCCGGGACAATTCCTTCAATGAGCAGTTCTTC	TRBJ2-1	NA	TRBV7-8	NA
CASSPLSGGRSEKLFF	TGCGCCAGCAGCCCCTTGTCCGGGGGGCGAAGCGAAAAACTGTTTTTT	TRBJ1-4	NA	TRBV5-1	NA
CASSLGDANYGYTF	TGCGCCAGCAGCTTAGGGGACGCAAACTATGGCTACACCTTC	TRBJ1-2	NA	TRBV5-1	NA
CASSRQGGGYGYTF	TGTGCCAGCAGTCGACAGGGAGGGGGCTATGGCTACACCTTC	TRBJ1-2	TRBD1	TRBV5-6	NA
CASSKTGREDGYTF	TGTGCCAGCTCAAAGACAGGGAGGGAAGATGGCTACACCTTC	TRBJ1-2	TRBD1	TRBV18	NA
CASSYSFGNQPQHF	TGTGCCAGCAGTTACTCGTTCGGAAATCAGCCCCAGCATTTT	TRBJ1-5	NA	TRBV6-2/TRBV6-3	NA
CASSKGPSRAYEQYF	TGTGCCAGTAGTAAAGGGCCTTCTAGGGCCTACGAGCAGTACTTC	TRBJ2-7	NA	TRBV19	NA
CASSPRRGGTEAFF	TGTGCCAGCAGCCCCCGGCGGGGGGGTACTGAAGCTTTCTTT	TRBJ1-1	NA	TRBV7-2	NA
CSVEIETQYF	TGCAGCGTTGAAATAGAGACCCAGTACTTC	TRBJ2-5	NA	TRBV29-1	NA
CASSITLQGPNTEAFF	TGTGCCAGCAGCATTACCTTACAGGGGCCAAACACTGAAGCTTTCTTT	TRBJ1-1	TRBD1	TRBV5-4	few
CASSRWTGSTYEQYF	TGTGCCAGCAGCCGCTGGACAGGGAGTACCTACGAGCAGTACTTC	TRBJ2-7	TRBD1	TRBV7-9	once
CASTSYDKNIQYF	TGTGCCAGCACTTCCTACGACAAAAACATTCAGTACTTC	TRBJ2-4	NA	TRBV6-5	NA
CATSSVKLEQYF	TGTGCCACCAGCAGCGTGAAATTGGAGCAGTACTTC	TRBJ2-7	NA	TRBV15	NA
CASSRDQPVDEQFF	TGTGCCAGCAGCCGGGACCAACCCGTCGATGAGCAGTTCTTC	TRBJ2-1	NA	TRBV3-1/TRBV3-2	NA
CASSQASGGVKNYGYTF	TGCGCCAGCAGCCAAGCAAGCGGCGGCGTAAAGAACTATGGCTACACCTTC	TRBJ1-2	NA	TRBV4-1	few
CAWSPGRRNTEAFF	TGTGCCTGGAGTCCCGGACGGCGGAACACTGAAGCTTTCTTT	TRBJ1-1	NA	TRBV30	once
CSVEVLGATNEKLFF	TGCAGCGTTGAAGTATTAGGGGCAACTAATGAAAAACTGTTTTTT	TRBJ1-4	NA	TRBV29-1	NA
CASSASLAKNIQYF	TGTGCCAGCAGCGCGAGCTTAGCCAAAAACATTCAGTACTTC	TRBJ2-4	NA	TRBV9	once
CASSHRGLAGGPVDTGELFF	TGTGCCAGCAGCCATCGCGGACTAGCGGGAGGGCCTGTCGACACCGGGGAGCTGTTTTTT	TRBJ2-2	TRBD2	TRBV6-6	NA
CASSQDLAGISYEQYF	TGCGCCAGCAGCCAAGATCTAGCGGGTATTTCCTACGAGCAGTACTTC	TRBJ2-7	TRBD2	TRBV4-3	few
CASSRDGFRLFF	TGTGCCAGTAGTAGGGACGGCTTTCGACTGTTTTTT	TRBJ1-4	NA	TRBV19	NA
CASSYSSRATGELFF	TGTGCCAGCAGTTACTCAAGTCGCGCCACCGGGGAGCTGTTTTTT	TRBJ2-2	NA	TRBV6-2/TRBV6-3	NA
CASSNGRDMPQHF	TGTGCCAGTAGTAATGGCAGGGATATGCCCCAGCATTTT	TRBJ1-5	NA	TRBV19	NA
CASSPLAGTTDGYTF	TGTGCCAGCTCACCACTTGCCGGGACCACCGATGGCTACACCTTC	TRBJ1-2	NA	TRBV18	NA
CASSQSRGGYGEAFF	TGCGCCAGCAGTCAATCGAGGGGAGGATACGGTGAAGCTTTCTTT	TRBJ1-1	NA	TRBV23-1	NA
CASSPQGGGGSSQTQYF	TGTGCCAGTAGTCCGCAGGGGGGCGGGGGTTCTTCACAGACCCAGTACTTC	TRBJ2-5	NA	TRBV19	NA
CASSLVSEQYF	TGTGCCAGCAGCTTAGTTAGCGAGCAGTACTTC	TRBJ2-7	NA	TRBV7-9	NA
CASSQGLRELFF	TGTGCCAGCAGCCAAGGATTAAGGGAGCTGTTTTTT	TRBJ2-2	NA	TRBV6-2/TRBV6-3	NA
CAWSHNGGGGQPQHF	TGTGCCTGGAGTCACAACGGGGGGGGTGGTCAGCCCCAGCATTTT	TRBJ1-5	NA	TRBV30	NA